The clone carrying this TCR beta chain was recorded many times. The data were obtained in a study of blood T cells in healthy people across ages. It was with a sample-barcoded 5' primer and a J-beta primer mix that a second PCR of roughly 7 to 12 cycles was run. TCRdb itself ran the 5' RACE reads through MiXCR, one entry per CDR3 protein. The sample includes approximately 960,000 distinct CDR3 sequences, 25% to 30% seen only once; the top ten take approximately 10%. The germline V gene has CDR1 SGHTA and CDR2 FQGNSA. The CDR3 consists of 14 residues. V lost 4 bases and J 8 bases, leaving 15 bases between the germline ends. The same sample was also studied in work on T cells of mothers and their children. From that report: Slightly higher but non-significant overlap marked related mother-child pairs versus unrelated pairs.

This chain links TRBV7-2 with TRBJ2-1; TRBD2 is a possible D gene (6 bases). This TCR was recovered from a woman aged 40 to 55 in good health. Sequenced material: blood. CDR3 DNA sequence: TGTGCCAGCAGCTCTGCCGCGGGAAGTCATGAGCAGTTCTTC. Encoded protein: CASSSAAGSHEQFF.